The 20 T cell receptor beta chains given below trace back to one sample, sequenced in a study of blood T cell repertoires in COVID-19. The repertoire was sequenced with immunoSEQ multiplex PCR; TCRdb's copy has only in-frame clones and lacks some. This sample has roughly 35,000 clones, with around 80% found just once. The sample comprised peripheral blood. These receptors all come from a man aged 65 to 79 with acute or convalescent COVID-19.

The V and J genes are TRBV29-1 and TRBJ2-7; the D is unclear. The CDR3 has 13 residues. V dropped 6 bases and J dropped 2 bases, with 14 bases sitting between them. Germline lookup yields CDR1 SQVTM and CDR2 ANQGSEA. The CDR3 spells CSVLLFPPYEQYF. The CDR3 DNA is TGCAGCGTCCTCCTTTTTCCCCCCTACGAGCAGTACTTC.

This clone was observed once. The chain joins TRBV9 to TRBJ2-1, with 10 bases aligning to TRBD2. Germline CDR1 and CDR2: SGDLS and YYNGEE. V trimming: 0 bases; J trimming: 2 bases; junction bases outside the gene matches: 14. The CDR3 is made up of 20 amino acids. CDR3 DNA sequence: TGTGCCAGCAGCGTAGAGGCGAGACTAGCGGGCGTTTATCCCTACAATGAGCAGTTCTTC. It codes for CASSVEARLAGVYPYNEQFF.

The chain recombines TRBV9 with TRBJ2-2, with 7 bases matching TRBD2. Losses at the gene ends were 1 base for V and 7 bases for J; bases not matched to a gene: 4. CDR1 is SGDLS, CDR2 YYNGEE, per germline. CDR3 size: 14 residues. The CDR3 DNA is TGTGCCAGCAGCGTACACCCGGGGGGCGGGGAGCTGTTTTTT. This encodes CASSVHPGGGELFF.

The genes are TRBV7-2 and TRBJ1-5, with D possibly TRBD1 on 5 matching bases. The CDR3 loop spans 15 amino acids. Germline CDR1 reads SGHTA; CDR2 reads FQGNSA. V lost 4 bases and J 8 bases, leaving 18 bases between the germline ends. The DNA of the CDR3 is TGTGCCAGCAGCTCTAGGGAGGACAACGGGAAGCCCCAGCATTTT. Its translation: CASSSREDNGKPQHF. The full variable domain, with the rest looked up from reference TRBV7-2 and TRBJ1-5, is GAGVSQSPSNKVTEKGKDVELRCDPISGHTALYWYRQSLGQGLEFLIYFQGNSAPDKSGLPSDRFSAERTGGSVSTLTIQRTQQEDSAVYLCASSSREDNGKPQHFGDGTRLSIL.

V gene TRBV5-1 combines with J gene TRBJ2-1; TRBD1 is a possible D gene (6 bases). The V and J ends lost 2 bases and 9 bases respectively, with 21 bases between them. CDR3 length: 16 amino acids. Germline CDR1 reads SGHRS; CDR2 reads YFSETQ. CDR3 sequence reads: CASSFFPQGASGEQFF. CDR3 in DNA: TGCGCCAGCAGCTTTTTTCCACAGGGTGCATCGGGTGAGCAGTTCTTC.

The chain employs TRBV19 and TRBJ1-1; D not certain. The CDR3 sequence is 15 residues long. Germline V CDR1 and CDR2: LNHDA, SQIVND (reference sequence). Trimming stripped 2 bases from V and 1 base from J, with 11 bases between. The DNA of the CDR3 is TGTGCCAGTAGTATATACAGCCCGGCGAACACTGAAGCTTTCTTT. It is translated as CASSIYSPANTEAFF.

The chain carries TRBV10-1 and TRBJ2-1; D might be TRBD2 (7 bases). Germline CDR1 reads WNHNN; CDR2 reads SYGVQD (reference sequence). This CDR3 has 17 residues. V lost 6 bases and J lost 6, with 24 bases in between. The CDR3 reads CASRLGGRFRLGNEQFF. CDR3 coding DNA: TGCGCCAGCAGACTGGGGGGGCGGTTCCGCCTAGGCAATGAGCAGTTCTTC.

This clone was found a few times. Additional DNA sequences in this sample encode the identical CDR3. The chain uses TRBV5-1 and TRBJ1-5; D is perhaps TRBD1 (6 bases). The V and J ends lost 4 bases and 0 bases respectively, with 11 bases between them. The CDR3 has 15 amino acids. Germline V CDR1 and CDR2: SGHRS, YFSETQ. The CDR3 sequence: CASSLGGYSNQPQHF. The CDR3 bases are TGCGCCAGCAGCCTAGGGGGTTATAGCAATCAGCCCCAGCATTTT.

V usage is TRBV29-1 and J usage is TRBJ1-3, with D perhaps matching TRBD1 (5 bases). With 4 bases removed from V and 0 bases from J, the gap between germline ends came to 10 bases. CDR1 SQVTM and CDR2 ANQGSEA come from the germline V gene. The CDR3 totals 14 residues. CDR3 in amino acids: CSVVRGGSGNTIYF. CDR3 sequence (DNA): TGCAGCGTTGTTCGGGGGGGCTCTGGAAACACCATATATTTT.

The chain combines TRBV18 with TRBJ2-7; TRBD1 is a possible D gene (6 bases). V was cut by 5 bases and J by 6 bases, with 14 bases left in between. The CDR3 has 13 residues. From germline, CDR1 is KGHSH and CDR2 LQKENI. CDR3 sequence: CASSKDSPPEQYF. Written as DNA, the CDR3 is TGTGCCAGCTCAAAGGACAGCCCTCCCGAGCAGTACTTC. Variable domain in full (rest from reference TRBV18 and TRBJ2-7): NAGVMQNPRHLVRRRGQEARLRCSPMKGHSHVYWYRQLPEEGLKFMVYLQKENIIDESGMPKERFSAEFPKEGPSILRIQQVVRGDSAAYFCASSKDSPPEQYFGPGTRLTVT.

V usage is TRBV6-5 and J usage is TRBJ1-5; D gene unclear. Trimming stripped 0 bases from V and 9 bases from J, with 12 bases between. CDR3 size: 14 residues. The germline gives CDR1 MNHEY, CDR2 SVGAGI. The CDR3 reads CASSYSPDQSPQHF. CDR3 sequence (DNA): TGTGCCAGCAGTTACTCGCCCGATCAGTCGCCCCAGCATTTT.

J is TRBJ2-7 and V is TRBV4-1; 7 bases agree with TRBD2. Germline CDR1 MGHRA, CDR2 YSYEKL. After removal of 3 bases from V and 2 bases from J, the junction contained 10 bases not matched to a gene. This CDR3 has 16 residues. The CDR3 reads CASSHGGGRFAYEQYF. CDR3 nucleotide sequence: TGCGCCAGCAGCCATGGGGGAGGGCGCTTTGCCTACGAGCAGTACTTC.

The chain recombines TRBV16 with TRBJ2-1; TRBD2 aligns across 9 bases. This CDR3 spans 17 amino acids. V shed 0 bases and J 0 bases; nucleotides not matched to a gene: 3. The germline CDR1 and CDR2 sequences are KGHSY and FQNENV. In nucleotides, the CDR3 is TGTGCCAGCAGCCAATCTTCTAGCGGGACCTCCTACAATGAGCAGTTCTTC. The encoded protein is CASSQSSSGTSYNEQFF.

J is TRBJ2-2 and V is TRBV7-2; D gene uncertain. Germline CDR1 and CDR2: SGHTA and FQGNSA. The CDR3 extends over 16 amino acids. With 4 bases removed from V and 5 bases from J, the gap between germline ends came to 17 bases. The CDR3 DNA reads TGTGCCAGCAGCTCATACCCTGGGCCGGCGACCGGGGAGCTGTTTTTT. As protein: CASSSYPGPATGELFF.

J is TRBJ1-3 and V is TRBV19; D is perhaps TRBD1 (5 bases). The V end was cut by 7 bases, the J end by 0 bases, with 13 bases between. The CDR3 covers 15 residues. Germline values: CDR1 LNHDA, CDR2 SQIVND (reference sequence). The CDR3 bases are TGTGCCAGTAACCGACAGTTCCGCTCTGGAAACACCATATATTTT. It codes for CASNRQFRSGNTIYF.

A note on this clone: Possible read error: a much larger clone is one base away. The sample holds other DNA sequences that translate to the same CDR3. The chain carries TRBV6-2 or TRBV6-3 and TRBJ2-7, with TRBD2 identical over 11 bases. CDR1 is MNHEY and CDR2 is SVGEGT in the germline V gene. Unmatched junction bases numbered 11, after V lost 5 bases and J lost 5 bases. The CDR3 has 16 residues. The CDR3 reads CASSNPLAGEIDEQYF. The CDR3 DNA follows: TGTGCCAGCAGTAATCCACTAGCGGGAGAAATCGACGAGCAGTACTTC.

The chain links TRBV5-6 to TRBJ2-3, with a tentative D call TRBD2 (7 bases). The ends were cut back, 4 bases at V and 3 bases at J, with 12 bases in the middle. This CDR3 region has 14 residues. The V gene's germline CDR1 is SGHDT and CDR2 YYEEEE. The CDR3 loop reads CASSGGAVTDTQYF. Here the CDR3 DNA reads TGTGCCAGCAGCGGGGGGGCCGTTACAGATACGCAGTATTTT.

V and J are TRBV27 and TRBJ2-3; D remains ambiguous. V lost 0 bases and J 1 base, leaving 8 bases between the germline ends. CDR1 and CDR2 from the germline V gene are MNHEY and SMNVEV (reference sequence). This CDR3 is built from 15 residues. CDR3 DNA: TGTGCCAGCAGTTTATCCGGGTTGGGCACAGATACGCAGTATTTT. Protein product: CASSLSGLGTDTQYF.

The chain combines TRBV4-3 with TRBJ2-3, with a weak D call TRBD2 (6 bases). Trimming left V 0 bases short and J 0 bases short, with 10 bases between. The germline CDR1 and CDR2 sequences are LGHNA and YSLEER. The CDR3 length is 16 residues. The CDR3: CASSQDRLASTDTQYF. The CDR3 nucleotides are TGCGCCAGCAGCCAAGACAGGCTAGCGAGCACAGATACGCAGTATTTT.

A single count supports this clone. The chain recombines TRBV27 with TRBJ2-2; 7 nucleotides align to TRBD2. Germline CDR1 MNHEY, CDR2 SMNVEV (reference sequence). This CDR3 is built from 15 residues. Trimming removed 2 bases from V and 6 bases from J; junction bases left unmatched: 6. This CDR3 is CASSLRAGAAGELFF. The CDR3, as DNA: TGTGCCAGCAGTTTAAGGGCGGGAGCCGCCGGGGAGCTGTTTTTT.